This T cell receptor beta chain was profiled in a study of blood T cells in healthy people across ages. Per sample, no less than 5 micrograms of total RNA were extracted. For the second PCR, which ran for roughly 7 to 11 cycles, a sample-barcoded 5' primer and a J-beta primer mix were used. Each cDNA molecule was tagged by a template-switch adaptor that had 12 random nucleotides. One entry per CDR3 protein, called by TCRdb with MiXCR from the 5' RACE reads. The profile shows 600,000 to 800,000 distinct CDR3 sequences, roughly half of them singletons. Trimming at V came to 3 bases and at J to 1 base, leaving 2 bases not matched to a gene. This CDR3 is built from 15 residues. CDR1 is MGHDK and CDR2 is SYGVNS in the germline V gene.

This chain connects TRBV25-1 to TRBJ2-5; 10 nucleotides match TRBD2. Input material: blood. The receptor comes from a woman of 80 years or more in good health. CDR3 amino acids: CASSDSGGIQETQYF. Here the CDR3 DNA reads TGTGCCAGCAGTGATAGCGGGGGGATCCAAGAGACCCAGTACTTC.